This T cell receptor beta chain was sequenced for a study of PD-1 blockade in classical Hodgkin lymphoma. General study points: Patients were excluded if nivolumab began under 1 year after ASCT (the autologous transplant). Reported baseline diversity: healthy donors highest, relapsed/refractory patients lowest. For complete responders, baseline diversity was comparable to that of newly diagnosed patients.

J was trimmed by 3 bases and V by 0 bases; bases with no gene match: 2. The CDR3 is 14 residues long. CDR1 and CDR2 (germline): SGHVS, FNYEAQ. Repertoires were generated with immunoSEQ multiplex PCR, while TCRdb's copy carries only in-frame clones and drops some. The top ten clones hold more than 30% of a sample with more than 9,500 clones, 70% to 90% of them seen once. In regard to this clone: What it binds is not known.

The patients all showed relapse after autologous stem cell transplantation, while their brentuximab vedotin exposure varied. Each best response was a complete response, a partial response or progressive disease. The material was peripheral blood mononuclear cells (PBMCs), obtained at baseline. This TCR was recovered from a human donor with classical Hodgkin lymphoma. The chain joins TRBV7-6 to TRBJ2-7, with TRBD1 matching 7 bases. DNA of the CDR3: TGTGCCAGCAGCTTAGCGGGGACAGACTACGAGCAGTACTTC. Its translation is CASSLAGTDYEQYF.